This T cell receptor (beta chain) was retrieved from a study of identical twins. Study observations and caveats: Part of the zero-insertion signal could reflect confounding by invariant MAIT and iNKT cells. For cord blood, abundant beta clonotypes had fewer insertions, unlike memory repertoires, which showed none. Sequences that were beta out-of-frame showed weaker excess twin sharing. The conclusions drew on cross-sectional statistical analysis instead of tracking the same donors.

TCRdb analysed the 5' RACE reads with MiXCR anew, one entry per CDR3 protein. The data contain 700,000 to 950,000 distinct CDR3 sequences, about 12% of them singletons. This clonotype was seen ten or more times. Antigen: not known. Germline CDR1 and CDR2: SEHNR and FQNEAQ (reference sequence). The CDR3 has 14 amino acids. V lost 5 bases, J lost 5 bases, and 15 bases lay in between. This sample was shared with a second study, whose subject was yellow fever vaccine responses in identical twins.

The receptor comes from a woman aged 18-30 years in good health. This chain uses TRBV7-9 with TRBJ1-2; D might be TRBD1 (6 bases). The sample consisted of PBMCs. The CDR3 sequence is CASSPAAGAYGYTF. CDR3 coding DNA: TGTGCCAGCAGCCCAGCGGCAGGGGCATATGGCTACACCTTC.